The 15 T cell receptor beta chains below come from one sample, sequenced in a study of OX40 agonist ivuxolimab in advanced cancers. Method: immunoSEQ multiplex PCR; TCRdb's copy keeps in-frame clones and lacks some. Seen here are approximately 68,000 clones, around 87% observed once, and the top ten hold more than 0.8%. The input for sequencing was CD4+ or CD8+ T cells sorted from blood, taken in a trial of the OX40 agonist ivuxolimab. The receptor source for this set is an adult with an advanced solid tumor such as melanoma, head and neck, liver or kidney cancer.

V is TRBV4-2 and J is TRBJ1-1; weak D call: TRBD1 (6 bases). The V end was cut by 0 bases, the J end by 7 bases, with 15 bases between. Germline CDR1 is LGHNA and CDR2 is YNFKEQ. The CDR3 totals 15 residues. CDR3 coding DNA: TGTGCCAGCAGCCAAGAAGTCGGCAGGGGAGGTGAAGCTTTCTTT. This encodes CASSQEVGRGGEAFF.

This clone showed up just once. CDR3 region: CASSQNRGTGELFF. Here the CDR3 DNA reads TGTGCCAGCAGTCAAAACAGGGGCACCGGGGAGCTGTTTTTT. This chain joins TRBV6-6 and TRBJ2-2; TRBD1 matches at 7 bases. The CDR3 runs to 14 residues. Trimming at V came to 5 bases and at J to 4 bases, leaving 4 bases not matched to a gene. Germline V gene data show CDR1 as MNHNY and CDR2 as SVGAGI (reference sequence).

The chain links TRBV4-1 to TRBJ1-5, with D uncertain. This CDR3 has 14 amino acids. In germline, CDR1 is MGHRA, CDR2 YSYEKL. V was shortened by 1 base and J by 4 bases, with 8 bases between the two germline ends. The CDR3 loop is CASSQGPDNQPQHF. The CDR3 nucleotides read TGCGCCAGCAGCCAAGGGCCAGATAATCAGCCCCAGCATTTT.

This clone was observed once. The chain couples TRBV6-1 to TRBJ2-7; D remains ambiguous. The CDR3 spans 14 residues. Trimming cost V 5 bases and J 2 bases, with 13 bases left between them. CDR1 is MNHNS and CDR2 is SASEGT in the germline V gene. The CDR3 sequence: CASSFDGITYEQYF. The CDR3 DNA sequence: TGTGCCAGCAGTTTCGACGGAATAACCTACGAGCAGTACTTC.

The gene calls are TRBV14 and TRBJ2-1; D is ambiguous. The V gene lost 0 bases and the J gene lost 9 bases, with 9 bases spanning the gap. Germline CDR1 and CDR2: SGHDN and FVKESK. This CDR3 comprises 13 residues. The CDR3, as DNA: TGTGCCAGCAGCCAAGACCCGTGGGGTGAGCAGTTCTTC. This gives the protein CASSQDPWGEQFF.

This chain connects TRBV6-6 to TRBJ1-5; TRBD1 is a possible D gene (6 bases). Germline CDR1 MNHNY, CDR2 SVGAGI (reference sequence). Trimming cost V 3 bases and J 2 bases, with 11 bases left between them. The length of the CDR3 is 15 residues. CDR3 sequence: CASSYTGSGNQPQHF. The CDR3 nucleotides are TGTGCCAGCAGTTATACAGGGAGCGGCAATCAGCCCCAGCATTTT.

This chain uses TRBV2 with TRBJ1-5, with 8 bases that match TRBD1. V was clipped by 5 bases and J by 8 bases; unmatched bases: 8. Germline V CDR1 and CDR2: SNHLY, FYNNEI. The CDR3 extends over 14 amino acids. The CDR3 DNA sequence: TGTGCCAGCAGTCTGACAGGGGATCGGGAGCCCCAGCATTTT. Amino acid sequence: CASSLTGDREPQHF.

The rearrangement joins TRBV2 to TRBJ1-5; D is perhaps TRBD1 (6 bases). Germline loops: CDR1 SNHLY, CDR2 FYNNEI. The CDR3 sequence is 14 residues long. V lost 7 bases to trimming and J lost 3 bases, with 13 bases between them. The CDR3 DNA reads TGTGCCAGCAACAAGGGGGGGGCCAATCAGCCCCAGCATTTT. This sequence encodes CASNKGGANQPQHF.

This clone showed up just a few times. This chain connects TRBV11-3 to TRBJ1-6, with 7 bases aligning to TRBD1. Trimming removed 5 bases from V and 6 bases from J; junction bases left unmatched: 4. This CDR3 comprises 14 residues. The germline gives CDR1 SGHNT, CDR2 YENEEA. The CDR3 protein is CASSEGQSNSPLHF. The CDR3 DNA reads as TGTGCCAGCAGCGAGGGACAGAGTAATTCACCCCTCCACTTT.

V usage is TRBV6-6 and J usage is TRBJ2-7, with a possible D match to TRBD2 (6 bases). This CDR3 is built from 13 residues. The V end was cut by 7 bases, the J end by 3 bases, with 13 bases between. The germline gives CDR1 MNHNY, CDR2 SVGAGI (reference sequence). The CDR3 sequence: CASTTGTYYEQYF. The DNA for the CDR3 is TGTGCCAGCACCACGGGGACTTACTACGAGCAGTACTTC.

This clone was observed a single time. The chain joins TRBV4-1 to TRBJ2-2, with TRBD2 matching 9 bases. Losses at the gene ends were 3 bases for V and 0 bases for J; bases not matched to a gene: 5. Germline V gives CDR1 MGHRA, CDR2 YSYEKL. The CDR3 loop spans 17 amino acids. CDR3: CASSHLGLASNTGELFF. As DNA, the CDR3 is TGCGCCAGCAGCCACCTCGGACTAGCGTCGAACACCGGGGAGCTGTTTTTT.

This rearrangement joins TRBV7-9 to TRBJ1-1, with a possible D match to TRBD1 (6 bases). The CDR3 totals 13 residues. Germline CDR1 is SEHNR and CDR2 is FQNEAQ (reference sequence). Trimming removed 5 bases at V and 8 bases at J, with 15 bases between. CDR3 sequence: CASSQEGEREAFF. As DNA, the CDR3 is TGTGCCAGCAGCCAAGAGGGGGAACGGGAAGCTTTCTTT. Together with reference TRBV7-9 and TRBJ1-1, the CDR3 gives the full variable domain: DTGVSQNPRHKITKRGQNVTFRCDPISEHNRLYWYRQTLGQGPEFLTYFQNEAQLEKSRLLSDRFSAERPKGSFSTLEIQRTEQGDSAMYLCASSQEGEREAFFGQGTRLTVV.

The J gene is TRBJ2-7, the V gene TRBV6-1, with D perhaps matching TRBD1 (6 bases). Germline V gene sequence: CDR1 MNHNS, CDR2 SASEGT. V shed 6 bases and J shed 1 base, with 16 bases lying between them. This CDR3 comprises 15 residues. CDR3 nucleotide sequence: TGTGCCAGCAGAGCCGGGACATATACTTCCTACGAGCAGTACTTC. Its translation: CASRAGTYTSYEQYF.

The chain is built from TRBV29-1 and TRBJ1-1; D is possibly TRBD1 (5 bases). The CDR3 consists of 13 residues. Trimming stripped 6 bases from V and 7 bases from J, with 18 bases between. Germline loops: CDR1 SQVTM, CDR2 ANQGSEA. This CDR3 reads CSVRGRGTHEAFF. In DNA, the CDR3 is TGCAGCGTCCGAGGGAGGGGAACACATGAAGCTTTCTTT.

This chain connects TRBV5-1 to TRBJ1-6; D call uncertain. This CDR3 region has 13 residues. Trimming took off 0 bases at V and 7 bases at J, with 5 bases between the two ends. In germline, CDR1 is SGHRS, CDR2 YFSETQ. CDR3 loop: CASSLDWNSPLHF. The CDR3, as DNA: TGCGCCAGCAGCTTGGATTGGAATTCACCCCTCCACTTT.